Following are 5 T cell receptor beta chains from one sample sequenced in a study of CD8 T cells in Susac syndrome. Random hexamers primed reverse transcription of about 0.5 to 1 ug RNA. TCRdb fed the immunoSEQ multiplex PCR reads into MiXCR, producing one record per CDR3 protein. This sample has fewer than 200,000 distinct CDR3 sequences, with about 95% found just once. The sample taken for sequencing was CD8+ T cells from PBMCs. These receptors were collected from a human donor with multiple sclerosis.

The J gene is TRBJ2-5, the V gene TRBV20-1; 7 bases align to TRBD2. The V segment lost 6 bases and the J segment 3 bases; nucleotides outside the gene matches: 7. From germline, CDR1 is DFQATT and CDR2 SNEGSKA (reference sequence). This CDR3 has 13 amino acids. The CDR3 region has the DNA TGCAGTGCAAGACTAGCCCATAAAGAGACCCAGTACTTC. It encodes CSARLAHKETQYF.

V gene TRBV29-1 combines with J gene TRBJ2-1; 7 bases are a match to TRBD1. V was clipped by 7 bases and J by 2 bases; unmatched bases: 5. This CDR3 spans 13 amino acids. Germline CDR1 and CDR2: SQVTM and ANQGSEA. The CDR3 DNA follows: TGCAGCGCCCGGACAGGAACCTACAATGAGCAGTTCTTC. Translation: CSARTGTYNEQFF.

The V and J genes are TRBV29-1 and TRBJ1-2; no definite D call. The V gene's germline CDR1 is SQVTM and CDR2 ANQGSEA. This CDR3 is built from 12 residues. Trimming removed 0 bases at V and 8 bases at J, with 10 bases between. CDR3 bases: TGCAGCGTTGAAGAGGGAGCATGGGGCTACACCTTC. This codes for CSVEEGAWGYTF.

The chain has TRBV29-1 and TRBJ2-1; D possibly uses TRBD1 or TRBD2 (5 bases each). Germline V CDR1 and CDR2: SQVTM, ANQGSEA. The germline V and J ends were trimmed by 8 bases and 5 bases, with 16 bases remaining between them. The CDR3 totals 13 residues. CDR3 sequence (DNA): TGCAGCTCCGTTGCCGGGACCAACAATGAGCAGTTCTTC. Protein sequence: CSSVAGTNNEQFF.

The chain recombines TRBV27 with TRBJ1-1, with a weak D call TRBD1 (5 bases). The CDR3 is 13 amino acids. CDR1 and CDR2 from the germline V gene are MNHEY and SMNVEV (reference sequence). The V end was cut by 6 bases, the J end by 5 bases, with 13 bases between. CDR3 nucleotide sequence: TGTGCCAGCAGCTTTCAGGGTGTAACTGAAGCTTTCTTT. It is translated as CASSFQGVTEAFF.